The 8 T cell receptor beta chains below all came from one sample that was sequenced in a study of T cell responses to AZD1222 COVID-19 vaccine (dated by TCRdb to the early 2020s). What the time point label conveys for this sample: about 28 days (+/-7) after the second vaccine dose. The method behind the library was the immunoSEQ multiplex PCR assay. TCRdb provides this immuneACCESS table in a form limited to in-frame rearrangements. Some clones are lacking; in checked studies, under half of them reflect an unresolved V gene, and why the rest are absent is not known. This sample lists 110,000 to 150,000 clones; roughly 88% were detected once. 1.9% of the sample is taken by the ten largest. This sample comprised peripheral blood, obtained 28 days after the second AZD1222 dose. The receptors come from an adult who received the AZD1222 COVID-19 vaccine.

This clone was recorded only once. The V call is TRBV28, the J call TRBJ1-1; maybe TRBD1 (5 bases). The CDR3 extends over 17 amino acids. Deletions cut 6 bases from V and 6 bases from J, with 26 bases between. Germline V gives CDR1 MDHEN, CDR2 SYDVKM. The CDR3 DNA sequence: TGTGCCAGCAGCCCCCTTTTTCCCCTGCAGGGAGACGCTGAAGCTTTCTTT. Translation: CASSPLFPLQGDAEAFF.

This chain joins TRBV5-6 and TRBJ2-3; TRBD2 might be the D (5 bases). Trimming shortened V by 1 base and J by 4 bases, and 13 bases separated the two germline ends. The germline CDR1 and CDR2 sequences are SGHDT and YYEEEE. The CDR3 loop spans 15 amino acids. For the CDR3, the DNA is TGTGCCAGCAGCTTGTTGACTATCCTCCCAGATACGCAGTATTTT. It yields the protein CASSLLTILPDTQYF. Combining the CDR3 with reference TRBV5-6 and TRBJ2-3 gives the whole variable domain DAGVTQSPTHLIKTRGQQVTLRCSPKSGHDTVSWYQQALGQGPQFIFQYYEEEERQRGNFPDRFSGHQFPNYSSELNVNALLLGDSALYLCASSLLTILPDTQYFGPGTRLTVL.

V and J are TRBV27 and TRBJ2-3; D remains ambiguous. CDR1 and CDR2 (germline): MNHEY, SMNVEV (reference sequence). V gave up 4 bases and J gave up 3 bases, with 20 bases separating them. The CDR3 contains 17 residues. CDR3 bases: TGTGCCAGCAGTTCACGTCAGGCTCCCCAAGGGACAGATACGCAGTATTTT. Translating it yields CASSSRQAPQGTDTQYF.

The chain has TRBV6-6 and TRBJ1-5, with a possible D match to TRBD1 (6 bases). This CDR3 is built from 16 residues. Trimming took off 6 bases at V and 0 bases at J, with 15 bases between the two ends. From germline, CDR1 is MNHNY and CDR2 SVGAGI (reference sequence). CDR3 bases: TGTGCCAGCAGGACAGGTTCCCCTTATAGCAATCAGCCCCAGCATTTT. Amino acids: CASRTGSPYSNQPQHF.

This CDR3 reads CASSQEGINYGYTF. The CDR3 nucleotides are TGTGCCAGCAGCCAAGAAGGTATTAACTATGGCTACACCTTC. The chain combines TRBV3-1 (or the pseudogene TRBV3-2) with TRBJ1-2, with D unclear. With 0 bases removed from V and 1 base from J, the gap between germline ends came to 6 bases. The CDR3 is 14 amino acids. In germline, CDR1 is LGHDT, CDR2 YNNKEL (reference sequence).

The chain carries TRBV5-1 and TRBJ2-2; possible D gene TRBD2, 5 bases. The V gene lost 0 bases and the J gene lost 0 bases, with 15 bases spanning the gap. Germline V gene sequence: CDR1 SGHRS, CDR2 YFSETQ. This CDR3 spans 18 amino acids. This chain's CDR3 is CASSLGEGGRSNTGELFF. As DNA, the CDR3 is TGCGCCAGCAGCTTGGGCGAGGGCGGCCGATCGAACACCGGGGAGCTGTTTTTT.

The chain links TRBV21-1 to TRBJ2-5. TRBV21-1 is an annotated pseudogene. The CDR3 contains 18 residues. CDR3 loop: CASSRLPCLGCGVRPQYF. For the CDR3, the DNA is TGTGCCAGCAGCCGCCTACCATGTCTGGGGTGTGGGGTGAGGCCCCAGTACTTC.

The chain carries TRBV4-2 and TRBJ1-1, with unresolved D. V dropped 2 bases and J dropped 8 bases, with 6 bases sitting between them. The CDR3 covers 11 residues. CDR1 and CDR2 from the germline V gene are LGHNA and YNFKEQ. This CDR3 is CASSQNREAFF. For the CDR3, the DNA is TGTGCCAGCAGCCAAAACCGCGAAGCTTTCTTT.